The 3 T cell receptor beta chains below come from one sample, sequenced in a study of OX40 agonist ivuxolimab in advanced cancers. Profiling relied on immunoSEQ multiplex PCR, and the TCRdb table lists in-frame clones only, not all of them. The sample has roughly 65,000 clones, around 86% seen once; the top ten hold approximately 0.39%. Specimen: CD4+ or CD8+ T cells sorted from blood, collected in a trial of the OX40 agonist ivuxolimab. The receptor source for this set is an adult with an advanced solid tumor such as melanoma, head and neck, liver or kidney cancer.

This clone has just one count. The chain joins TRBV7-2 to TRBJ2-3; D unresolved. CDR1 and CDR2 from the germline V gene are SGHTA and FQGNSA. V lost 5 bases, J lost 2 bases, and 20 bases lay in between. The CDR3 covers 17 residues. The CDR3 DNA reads TGTGCCAGCAGCCCTCCCCTACGGGTAGATGACACAGATACGCAGTATTTT. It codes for CASSPPLRVDDTDTQYF.

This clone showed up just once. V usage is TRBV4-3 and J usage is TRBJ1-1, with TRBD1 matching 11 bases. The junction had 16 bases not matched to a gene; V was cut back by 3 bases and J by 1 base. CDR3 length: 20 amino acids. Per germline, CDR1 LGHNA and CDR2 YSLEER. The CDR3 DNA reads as TGCGCCAGCAGCCAGATCCCCCCGGGACAGGGGGTGGGAGGGAACACTGAAGCTTTCTTT. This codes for CASSQIPPGQGVGGNTEAFF.

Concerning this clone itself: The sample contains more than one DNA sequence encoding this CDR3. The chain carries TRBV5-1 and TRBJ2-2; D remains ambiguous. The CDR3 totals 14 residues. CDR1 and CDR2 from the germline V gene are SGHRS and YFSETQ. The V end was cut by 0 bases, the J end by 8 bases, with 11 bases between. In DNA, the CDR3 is TGCGCCAGCAGCTTGGTGGGTTCCCCGGGGGAGCTGTTTTTT. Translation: CASSLVGSPGELFF.